This is a list of T cell receptor beta chains from one sample in a study of T cells in Graves' hyperthyroidism and ophthalmopathy. TCRdb re-called the multiplex PCR reads with MiXCR, one entry per CDR3 protein. The table has fewer than 450,000 distinct CDR3 sequences, approximately 18% seen once. What was sequenced was blood. These receptor sequences come from a woman in her thirties with Graves' hyperthyroidism that later progressed to Graves' ophthalmopathy. The CDR3 runs from the conserved cysteine through the conserved F or W. D genes are given only for firm matches. Expanded clones are given a class, and other clones once, few, many or no size at all.

J	D	V	size	CDR3	DNA
TRBJ2-7	TRBD1	TRBV27	many	CASSLGQGNYEQYF	TGTGCCAGCAGTTTAGGACAGGGTAACTACGAGCAGTACTTC
TRBJ2-2	-	TRBV9	medium-sized	CASSVATTNTGELFF	TGTGCCAGCAGCGTAGCTACGACTAACACCGGGGAGCTGTTTTTT
TRBJ2-1	-	TRBV18	many	CASSPWDNNEQFF	TGTGCCAGCTCACCCTGGGACAACAATGAGCAGTTCTTC
TRBJ2-7	-	TRBV6-2/TRBV6-3	-	CAVKQGPEQYF	TGTGCCGTAAAACAGGGTCCCGAGCAGTACTTC
TRBJ2-7	TRBD2	TRBV10-2	many	CASGLAGGEQYF	TGCGCCAGCGGACTAGCGGGAGGCGAGCAGTACTTC
TRBJ2-1	TRBD2	TRBV20-1	many	CSARSVTSGGAYNEQFF	TGCAGTGCTCGAAGTGTGACTAGCGGGGGGGCATACAATGAGCAGTTCTTC
TRBJ2-1	TRBD2	TRBV6-2/TRBV6-3	-	CASGRASGSYNEQFF	TGTGCCAGTGGGAGGGCTAGCGGCTCCTACAATGAGCAGTTCTTC
TRBJ2-1	TRBD2	TRBV27	many	CASSLIWASGSNEQFF	TGTGCCAGCAGTTTAATCTGGGCTAGCGGGAGTAATGAGCAGTTCTTC
TRBJ2-6	-	TRBV28	many	CASSSTGLRANVLTF	TGTGCCAGCAGTTCCACAGGGTTGAGGGCCAACGTCCTGACTTTC
TRBJ1-2	TRBD1	TRBV27	many	CASSRLPGTGLPGYGYTF	TGTGCCAGCAGTAGACTTCCCGGGACAGGACTCCCTGGCTATGGCTACACCTTC
TRBJ1-1	-	TRBV15	many	CATSMVGETEAFF	TGTGCCACCAGCATGGTCGGTGAGACTGAAGCTTTCTTT
TRBJ2-2	-	TRBV3-1	few	CATRLDPNTGELFF	TGTGCCACCCGACTAGATCCTAACACCGGGGAGCTGTTTTTT
TRBJ1-1	-	TRBV3-1	-	CASSQGPEENTEAFF	TGTGCCAGCAGCCAAGGTCCTGAAGAGAACACTGAAGCTTTCTTT
TRBJ2-5	-	TRBV18	many	CASSPTTIAVQETQYF	TGTGCCAGCTCTCCGACCACAATAGCGGTCCAAGAGACCCAGTACTTC
TRBJ1-2	-	TRBV30	many	CAWRSEIYYGYTF	TGTGCCTGGAGATCAGAGATATACTATGGCTACACCTTC
TRBJ2-5	TRBD2	TRBV29-1	many	CSSGGGEGKTQYF	TGCAGCTCTGGCGGGGGAGAGGGAAAGACCCAGTACTTC
TRBJ2-5	-	TRBV5-1	-	CASSLYNRFQETQYF	TGCGCCAGCAGCTTGTATAACAGATTTCAAGAGACCCAGTACTTC
TRBJ1-1	-	TRBV3-1	many	CASSRTGGGNTEAFF	TGTGCCAGCAGCCGCACTGGGGGGGGAAACACTGAAGCTTTCTTT
TRBJ2-3	-	TRBV18	few	CASSPTLSTDTQYF	TGTGCCAGCTCACCAACGTTGAGCACAGATACGCAGTATTTT
TRBJ2-1	TRBD2	TRBV10-3	-	CAIKGGLASYNERFF	TGTGCCATCAAGGGGGGACTAGCGTCCTACAATGAGCGGTTCTTC
TRBJ2-5	-	TRBV5-1	few	CASSLGSAQETQYF	TGCGCCAGCAGCTTAGGGTCCGCCCAAGAGACCCAGTACTTC
TRBJ1-6	-	TRBV5-1	few	CASSWGGETPLHF	TGCGCCAGCAGCTGGGGGGGTGAAACACCCCTCCACTTT
TRBJ2-7	TRBD1	TRBV5-1	many	CASSFSSGGYEQYF	TGCGCCAGCAGCTTCTCCTCAGGGGGCTACGAGCAGTACTTC
TRBJ1-2	-	TRBV3-1	few	CASSQAGGSASGYTF	TGTGCCAGCAGCCAAGCAGGAGGGTCGGCGAGTGGCTACACCTTC
TRBJ2-1	TRBD2	TRBV7-2	-	CASSLVGLTNNEQFF	TGTGCCAGCAGCTTAGTGGGACTAACAAACAATGAGCAGTTCTTC
TRBJ1-1	-	TRBV11-2	many	CASSLSNTMNTEAFF	TGTGCCAGCAGCTTAAGTAACACGATGAACACTGAAGCTTTCTTT
TRBJ1-6	-	TRBV19	many	CASSMGTSSSPLHF	TGTGCCAGTAGTATGGGGACAAGTAGTTCACCCCTCCACTTT
TRBJ2-7	-	TRBV11-2	many	CASSSLQPEQYF	TGTGCCAGCAGCTCACTTCAGCCCGAGCAGTACTTC
TRBJ2-1	-	TRBV7-6	many	CASSLDRSSYNEQFF	TGTGCCAGCAGCCTCGACAGAAGCTCCTACAATGAGCAGTTCTTC
TRBJ2-1	-	TRBV6-1	many	CASTTPGFLANEQFF	TGTGCCAGCACTACTCCGGGGTTTCTGGCGAATGAGCAGTTCTTC
TRBJ2-7	-	TRBV20-1	many	CSARDRVDYEQYF	TGCAGTGCTAGAGACCGGGTCGACTACGAGCAGTACTTC
TRBJ2-5	TRBD2	TRBV28	-	CASSLWVAGARETQYF	TGTGCCAGCAGTTTGTGGGTAGCGGGAGCCAGGGAGACCCAGTACTTC
TRBJ1-1	TRBD1	TRBV27	many	CASRVTGGRGAFF	TGTGCCAGCAGAGTTACAGGGGGTAGGGGAGCTTTCTTT
TRBJ1-1	TRBD1	TRBV7-9	-	CAGGRDRVEAFF	TGTGCCGGGGGACGGGACAGGGTTGAAGCTTTCTTT
TRBJ1-2	-	TRBV27	many	CASSRSAWTDNGYGYTF	TGTGCCAGCAGTAGGAGCGCATGGACGGATAATGGCTATGGCTACACCTTC
TRBJ2-3	TRBD2	TRBV12-3/TRBV12-4	many	CASSLSRRGLGVPDTQYF	TGTGCCAGCAGTTTAAGCCGGCGGGGACTAGGGGTACCAGATACGCAGTATTTT
TRBJ2-5	-	TRBV3-1	few	CASSYPATGETQYF	TGTGCCAGCAGTTACCCTGCGACTGGGGAGACCCAGTACTTC
TRBJ2-7	-	TRBV6-5	few	CASSYGAGWWEQYF	TGTGCCAGCAGTTACGGGGCAGGGTGGTGGGAGCAGTACTTC
TRBJ2-2	-	TRBV12-3/TRBV12-4	many	CASSSRGDPNTGELFF	TGTGCCAGCAGCTCTCGGGGAGATCCGAACACCGGGGAGCTGTTTTTT
TRBJ1-6	-	TRBV6-1	many	CASSVDSQAGDYSPLHF	TGTGCCAGCAGCGTGGACAGCCAGGCGGGAGATTATTCACCCCTCCACTTT
TRBJ1-5	-	TRBV28	few	CASSFSGQGKQPQHF	TGTGCCAGCAGTTTCTCCGGCCAGGGGAAGCAGCCCCAGCATTTT
TRBJ2-1	-	TRBV5-1	many	CASSLEDSYNEQFF	TGCGCCAGCAGCTTGGAGGACTCTTACAATGAGCAGTTCTTC
TRBJ2-5	TRBD1	TRBV30	-	CAWSGTGQETQYF	TGTGCCTGGTCCGGGACAGGACAAGAGACCCAGTACTTC
TRBJ1-6	TRBD1	TRBV19	many	CASSIDSGGRGTSPLHF	TGTGCCAGTAGTATAGATTCCGGCGGCAGGGGGACTTCACCCCTCCACTTT
TRBJ1-4	-	TRBV6-5	few	CASSYSGGEKLFF	TGTGCCAGCAGTTACTCGGGTGGCGAAAAACTGTTTTTT
TRBJ1-2	TRBD1	TRBV12-3/TRBV12-4	few	CAIPVYRGVNYGYTF	TGTGCCATTCCTGTCTACAGGGGCGTTAACTATGGCTACACCTTC
TRBJ2-3	TRBD2	TRBV30	-	CAWSVGGDTDTQYF	TGTGCCTGGAGTGTGGGGGGGGACACAGATACGCAGTATTTT
TRBJ2-1	TRBD2	TRBV5-5	many	CASSPGLAGVYNEQFF	TGTGCCAGCAGCCCGGGACTAGCGGGGGTTTACAATGAGCAGTTCTTC
TRBJ2-2	-	TRBV12-3/TRBV12-4	many	CASRPGRRNTGELFF	TGTGCCAGCAGGCCGGGGAGGAGAAACACCGGGGAGCTGTTTTTT
TRBJ2-6	TRBD1	TRBV20-1	many	CSARVAGGAAGANVLTF	TGCAGTGCTAGAGTGGCAGGGGGCGCGGCTGGGGCCAACGTCCTGACTTTC
TRBJ2-2	-	TRBV29-1	many	CSVEDWGTGELFF	TGCAGCGTTGAAGATTGGGGCACCGGGGAGCTGTTTTTT
TRBJ1-1	-	TRBV6-5	-	CASSYRLLRSTEAFF	TGTGCCAGCAGTTACCGACTCTTGAGATCCACTGAAGCTTTCTTT